The 19 T cell receptor beta chains reported below all come from one sample, sequenced in a study of cytomegalovirus exposure and HLA in healthy donors. Researchers ran the PCR with 60 Vbeta and 13 Jbeta primers. Sequencing was performed with immunoSEQ multiplex PCR; in TCRdb, only in-frame clones are kept and a portion is missing. Among under 250,000 clones listed, about 82% were seen once. The specimen was PBMCs. These receptors were collected from a woman aged 45-60 years in good health and CMV-seronegative.

This clone has a single count. V gene TRBV7-2 combines with J gene TRBJ1-4; 11 nucleotides match TRBD1. This CDR3 has 14 residues. Germline-derived CDR1 and CDR2 are SGHTA and FQGNSA. Trimming cost V 5 bases and J 8 bases; bases outside gene matches: 4. DNA of the CDR3: TGTGCCAGCAGCGGGACAGGGGGTAGGGAAAAACTGTTTTTT. Protein sequence: CASSGTGGREKLFF.

This chain joins TRBV6-5 and TRBJ2-3; D is unclear. CDR3 length: 13 amino acids. Germline lookup yields CDR1 MNHEY and CDR2 SVGAGI. V was trimmed by 2 bases and J by 0 bases, leaving 3 bases between them. This CDR3 is CASSYRSTDTQYF. The CDR3 nucleotides read TGTGCCAGCAGTTACCGGAGCACAGATACGCAGTATTTT.

This chain links TRBV4-3 with TRBJ2-7; 12 bases agree with TRBD2. CDR3 length: 16 amino acids. J gave up 2 bases and V 0 bases, and 2 bases lay outside the gene matches. CDR1 and CDR2 from the germline V gene are LGHNA and YSLEER. The CDR3 protein is CASSQDTSGRTYEQYF. The DNA for the CDR3 is TGCGCCAGCAGCCAAGATACTAGCGGGAGGACCTACGAGCAGTACTTC.

The chain carries TRBV19 and TRBJ2-4, with 9 bases fitting TRBD1. The ends lost 7 bases at V and 1 base at J; junction bases unmatched: 5. The CDR3 covers 15 residues. CDR1 and CDR2 from the germline V gene are LNHDA and SQIVND (reference sequence). The CDR3 nucleotides are TGTGCCAGTAATCAACAGGGGGCGGCCAAAAACATTCAGTACTTC. Protein: CASNQQGAAKNIQYF.

Of note for this clone: A read error may account for a junction end that differs from germline. The rearrangement joins TRBV7-9 to TRBJ2-4; possibly TRBD1 for D (6 bases). CDR3 size: 16 residues. Germline V gives CDR1 SEHNR, CDR2 FQNEAQ (reference sequence). CDR3 DNA sequence: TGTTCCAGCAGCTCGAGACAGGTGGTGATAAAAGACATTCAGTACTTC. Protein sequence: CSSSSRQVVIKDIQYF.

This chain connects TRBV13 to TRBJ1-4; D perhaps matches TRBD1 (6 bases). Trimming left V 5 bases short and J 3 bases short, with 16 bases between. Germline CDR1 PRHDT, CDR2 FYEKMQ (reference sequence). The CDR3 consists of 16 residues. The CDR3 loop reads CASSPRLGAANEKLFF. CDR3 in DNA: TGTGCCAGCAGCCCACGCTTGGGGGCGGCTAATGAAAAACTGTTTTTT.

The chain employs TRBV6-5 and TRBJ1-6; D not certain. CDR1 is MNHEY and CDR2 is SVGAGI in the germline V gene. The V end lost 0 bases, the J end lost 9 bases, and 12 bases lay between the germline ends. The CDR3 is 15 residues long. The CDR3, as DNA: TGTGCCAGCAGTTACTCGGGCCAAAACTTTTCACCCCTCCACTTT. Protein product: CASSYSGQNFSPLHF.

V gene TRBV18 combines with J gene TRBJ2-1, with 8 bases lining up with TRBD2. Trimming cost V 6 bases and J 6 bases; bases outside gene matches: 16. Germline CDR1 and CDR2: KGHSH and LQKENI. CDR3 length: 17 residues. The CDR3 DNA is TGTGCCAGCTCGCCCAAATTACTAGCGGTAGGGGGCAATGAGCAGTTCTTC. Its translation: CASSPKLLAVGGNEQFF.

This clone was observed a handful of times. The V and J genes are TRBV7-2 and TRBJ2-3; tentatively, D is TRBD2 (7 bases). This CDR3 spans 13 amino acids. The V gene's germline CDR1 is SGHTA and CDR2 FQGNSA. Trimming shortened V by 8 bases and J by 6 bases, and 15 bases separated the two germline ends. For the CDR3, the DNA is TGTGCCAGCGCGTTAGGGAGGGGGGATACGCAGTATTTT. Translating it yields CASALGRGDTQYF.

The chain links TRBV10-3 to TRBJ1-5, with 9 bases identical to TRBD1. Germline values: CDR1 ENHRY, CDR2 SYGVKD. The CDR3 covers 17 residues. V was pared by 3 bases and J by 2 bases, with 8 bases of the junction left unmatched. This CDR3 reads CAISETDRGVGNQPQHF. The CDR3, as DNA: TGTGCCATCAGTGAAACCGACAGGGGGGTGGGCAATCAGCCCCAGCATTTT.

The chain uses TRBV5-1 and TRBJ2-7, with D uncertain. From germline, CDR1 is SGHRS and CDR2 YFSETQ. This CDR3 region has 15 residues. V shed 1 base and J shed 4 bases, with 15 bases lying between them. The CDR3 is CASSLQATGGYEQYF. CDR3 coding DNA: TGCGCCAGCAGCTTGCAGGCAACCGGTGGATACGAGCAGTACTTC.

V is TRBV18 and J is TRBJ2-3; weak D call: TRBD2 (6 bases). The germline V gene has CDR1 KGHSH and CDR2 LQKENI. V lost 6 bases and J 5 bases, leaving 18 bases between the germline ends. The length of the CDR3 is 15 residues. CDR3 loop: CASSLGTPGIDTQYF. CDR3 in DNA: TGTGCCAGCTCCTTAGGGACTCCCGGGATAGATACGCAGTATTTT.

V and J are TRBV6-6 and TRBJ1-5; possibly TRBD1 for D (5 bases). Trimming stripped 6 bases from V and 3 bases from J, with 15 bases between. CDR1 and CDR2 (germline): MNHNY, SVGAGI (reference sequence). This CDR3 contains 15 residues. The CDR3 bases are TGTGCCAGCAGGCGGGACCACCTTATCAATCAGCCCCAGCATTTT. It translates to CASRRDHLINQPQHF.

This chain links TRBV27 with TRBJ1-2, with D possibly being TRBD1 (5 bases). The V gene lost 5 bases and the J gene lost 3 bases, with 13 bases spanning the gap. This CDR3 contains 14 residues. In germline, CDR1 is MNHEY, CDR2 SMNVEV (reference sequence). CDR3 sequence reads: CASSRSGTYYGYTF. The CDR3 DNA is TGTGCCAGCAGTAGATCCGGGACTTACTATGGCTACACCTTC.

V gene TRBV11-2 combines with J gene TRBJ1-5; D is unresolved. The V end lost 5 bases, the J end lost 4 bases, and 9 bases lay between the germline ends. This CDR3 has 13 amino acids. Germline loops: CDR1 SGHAT, CDR2 FQNNGV. CDR3 DNA: TGTGCCAGCAGCCGAGGGCAGAATCAGCCCCAGCATTTT. It translates to CASSRGQNQPQHF.

This clone was picked up one time. V usage is TRBV7-9 and J usage is TRBJ1-1; TRBD1 aligns across 10 bases. The CDR3 covers 15 residues. CDR1 and CDR2 (germline): SEHNR, FQNEAQ (reference sequence). V dropped 2 bases and J dropped 3; count of bases not matched to a gene: 3. The CDR3 reads CASSLWGTGDTEAFF. The CDR3 DNA is TGTGCCAGCAGCTTATGGGGGACAGGGGACACTGAAGCTTTCTTT.

CDR3 region: CASSSQFF. The CDR3, as DNA: TGTGCCAGCAGCTCACAGTTCTTC. The J gene is TRBJ2-1, the V gene TRBV7-9, with D unresolved. In germline, CDR1 is SEHNR, CDR2 FQNEAQ (reference sequence). V lost 4 bases, J lost 13 bases, and 2 bases lay in between. This CDR3 comprises 8 residues. The variable domain in full, completed from reference TRBV7-9 and TRBJ2-1, reads DTGVSQNPRHKITKRGQNVTFRCDPISEHNRLYWYRQTLGQGPEFLTYFQNEAQLEKSRLLSDRFSAERPKGSFSTLEIQRTEQGDSAMYLCASSSQFFGPGTRLTVL.

The chain employs TRBV7-2 and TRBJ2-1; 11 nucleotides agree with TRBD2. Germline CDR1 reads SGHTA; CDR2 reads FQGNSA. The CDR3 has 17 residues. V lost 4 bases, J lost 5 bases, and 10 bases stayed unmatched. CDR3 amino acids: CASSSGLSGRANNEQFF. The CDR3 bases are TGTGCCAGCAGCTCCGGACTTAGCGGGAGGGCCAACAATGAGCAGTTCTTC.

This chain connects TRBV9 to TRBJ1-1, with unresolved D. V lost 3 bases and J lost 0, with 6 bases in between. CDR3 length: 13 amino acids. Germline V gene lookup returns CDR1 SGDLS and CDR2 YYNGEE. The CDR3 region has the DNA TGTGCCAGCAGCGGGGAGGTGAACACTGAAGCTTTCTTT. Translating it yields CASSGEVNTEAFF.